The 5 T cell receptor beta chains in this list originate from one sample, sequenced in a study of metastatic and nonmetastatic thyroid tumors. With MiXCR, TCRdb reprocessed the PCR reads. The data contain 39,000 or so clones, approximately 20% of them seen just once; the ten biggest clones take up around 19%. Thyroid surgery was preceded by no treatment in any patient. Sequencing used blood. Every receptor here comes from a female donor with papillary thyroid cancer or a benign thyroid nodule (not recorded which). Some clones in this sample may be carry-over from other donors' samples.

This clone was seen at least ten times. The CDR3 is CASSSTGLNYGYTF. The CDR3 nucleotides read TGTGCCAGCAGTAGTACAGGGTTAAACTATGGCTACACCTTC. The rearrangement joins TRBV28 to TRBJ1-2; maybe TRBD1 (6 bases). The length of the CDR3 is 14 residues. V was cut by 5 bases and J by 2 bases, with 12 bases left in between. Germline-derived CDR1 and CDR2 are MDHEN and SYDVKM.

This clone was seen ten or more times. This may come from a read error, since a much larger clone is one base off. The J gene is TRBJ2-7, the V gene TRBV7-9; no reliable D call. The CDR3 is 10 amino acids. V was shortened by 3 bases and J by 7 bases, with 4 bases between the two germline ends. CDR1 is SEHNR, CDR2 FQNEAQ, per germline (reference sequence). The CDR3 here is CASSLSEQYF. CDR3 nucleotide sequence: TGTGCCAGCAGCTTGAGTGAGCAGTACTTC.

As DNA, the CDR3 is TGTGCCAGCAGCTTATGGGGGGTTCACCCAGATACGCAGTATTTT. Translating gives CASSLWGVHPDTQYF. The chain joins TRBV5-4 to TRBJ2-3, with D maybe TRBD2 (6 bases). This CDR3 spans 15 amino acids. The V gene lost 2 bases and the J gene lost 4 bases, with 14 bases spanning the gap. CDR1 and CDR2 (germline): SGHNT, YYREEE (reference sequence).

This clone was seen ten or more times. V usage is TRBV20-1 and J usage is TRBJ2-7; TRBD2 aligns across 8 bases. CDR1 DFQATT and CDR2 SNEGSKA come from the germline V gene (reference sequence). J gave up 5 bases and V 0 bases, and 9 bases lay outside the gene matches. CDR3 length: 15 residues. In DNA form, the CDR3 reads TGCAGTGCTAGAGATTCACGGGAGGGCCGCGACGAGCAGTACTTC. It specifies CSARDSREGRDEQYF.

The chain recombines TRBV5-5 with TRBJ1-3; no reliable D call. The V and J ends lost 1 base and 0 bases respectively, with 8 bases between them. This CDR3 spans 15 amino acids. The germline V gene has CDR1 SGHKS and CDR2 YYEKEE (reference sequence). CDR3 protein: CASSLWDYSGNTIYF. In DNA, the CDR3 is TGTGCCAGCAGCTTGTGGGATTACTCTGGAAACACCATATATTTT.